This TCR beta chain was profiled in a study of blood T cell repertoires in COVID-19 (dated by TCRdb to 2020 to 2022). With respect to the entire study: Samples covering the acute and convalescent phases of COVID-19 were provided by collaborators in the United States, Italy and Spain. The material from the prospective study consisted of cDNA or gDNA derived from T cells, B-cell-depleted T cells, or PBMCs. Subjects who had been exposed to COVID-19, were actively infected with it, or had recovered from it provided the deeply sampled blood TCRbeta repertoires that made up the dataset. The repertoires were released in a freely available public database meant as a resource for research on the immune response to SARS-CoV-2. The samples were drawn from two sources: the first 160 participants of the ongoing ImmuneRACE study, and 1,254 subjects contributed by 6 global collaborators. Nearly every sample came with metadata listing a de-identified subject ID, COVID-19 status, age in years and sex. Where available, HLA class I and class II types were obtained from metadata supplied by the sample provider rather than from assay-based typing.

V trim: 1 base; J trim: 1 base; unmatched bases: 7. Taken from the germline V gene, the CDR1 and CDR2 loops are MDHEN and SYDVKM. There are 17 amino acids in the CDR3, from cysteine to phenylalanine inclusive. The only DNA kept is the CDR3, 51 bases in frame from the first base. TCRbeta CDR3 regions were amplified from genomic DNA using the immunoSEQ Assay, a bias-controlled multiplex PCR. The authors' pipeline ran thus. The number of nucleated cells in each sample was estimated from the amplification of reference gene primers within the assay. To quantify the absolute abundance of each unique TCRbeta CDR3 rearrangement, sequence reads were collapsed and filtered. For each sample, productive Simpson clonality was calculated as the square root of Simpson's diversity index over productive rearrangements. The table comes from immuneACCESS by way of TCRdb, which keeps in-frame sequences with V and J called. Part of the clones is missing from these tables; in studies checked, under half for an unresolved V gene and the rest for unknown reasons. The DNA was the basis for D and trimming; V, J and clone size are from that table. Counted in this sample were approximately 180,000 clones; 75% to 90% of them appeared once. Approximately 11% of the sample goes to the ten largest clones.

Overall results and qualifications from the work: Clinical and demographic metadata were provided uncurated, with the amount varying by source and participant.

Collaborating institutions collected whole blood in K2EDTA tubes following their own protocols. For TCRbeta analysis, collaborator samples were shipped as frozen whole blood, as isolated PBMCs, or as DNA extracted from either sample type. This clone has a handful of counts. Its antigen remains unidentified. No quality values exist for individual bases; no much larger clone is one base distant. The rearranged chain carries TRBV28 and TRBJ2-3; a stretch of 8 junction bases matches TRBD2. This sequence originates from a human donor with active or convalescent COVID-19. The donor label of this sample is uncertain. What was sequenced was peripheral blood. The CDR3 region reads CASSLYVAGLRTDTQYF. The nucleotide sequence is TGTGCCAGCAGTTTATATGTAGCGGGGTTACGCACAGATACGCAGTATTTT. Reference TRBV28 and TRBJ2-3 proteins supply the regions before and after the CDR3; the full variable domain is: DVKVTQSSRYLVKRTGEKVFLECVQDMDHENMFWYRQDPGLGLRLIYFSYDVKMKEKGDIPEGYSVSREKKERFSLILESASTNQTSMYLCASSLYVAGLRTDTQYFGPGTRLTVL.